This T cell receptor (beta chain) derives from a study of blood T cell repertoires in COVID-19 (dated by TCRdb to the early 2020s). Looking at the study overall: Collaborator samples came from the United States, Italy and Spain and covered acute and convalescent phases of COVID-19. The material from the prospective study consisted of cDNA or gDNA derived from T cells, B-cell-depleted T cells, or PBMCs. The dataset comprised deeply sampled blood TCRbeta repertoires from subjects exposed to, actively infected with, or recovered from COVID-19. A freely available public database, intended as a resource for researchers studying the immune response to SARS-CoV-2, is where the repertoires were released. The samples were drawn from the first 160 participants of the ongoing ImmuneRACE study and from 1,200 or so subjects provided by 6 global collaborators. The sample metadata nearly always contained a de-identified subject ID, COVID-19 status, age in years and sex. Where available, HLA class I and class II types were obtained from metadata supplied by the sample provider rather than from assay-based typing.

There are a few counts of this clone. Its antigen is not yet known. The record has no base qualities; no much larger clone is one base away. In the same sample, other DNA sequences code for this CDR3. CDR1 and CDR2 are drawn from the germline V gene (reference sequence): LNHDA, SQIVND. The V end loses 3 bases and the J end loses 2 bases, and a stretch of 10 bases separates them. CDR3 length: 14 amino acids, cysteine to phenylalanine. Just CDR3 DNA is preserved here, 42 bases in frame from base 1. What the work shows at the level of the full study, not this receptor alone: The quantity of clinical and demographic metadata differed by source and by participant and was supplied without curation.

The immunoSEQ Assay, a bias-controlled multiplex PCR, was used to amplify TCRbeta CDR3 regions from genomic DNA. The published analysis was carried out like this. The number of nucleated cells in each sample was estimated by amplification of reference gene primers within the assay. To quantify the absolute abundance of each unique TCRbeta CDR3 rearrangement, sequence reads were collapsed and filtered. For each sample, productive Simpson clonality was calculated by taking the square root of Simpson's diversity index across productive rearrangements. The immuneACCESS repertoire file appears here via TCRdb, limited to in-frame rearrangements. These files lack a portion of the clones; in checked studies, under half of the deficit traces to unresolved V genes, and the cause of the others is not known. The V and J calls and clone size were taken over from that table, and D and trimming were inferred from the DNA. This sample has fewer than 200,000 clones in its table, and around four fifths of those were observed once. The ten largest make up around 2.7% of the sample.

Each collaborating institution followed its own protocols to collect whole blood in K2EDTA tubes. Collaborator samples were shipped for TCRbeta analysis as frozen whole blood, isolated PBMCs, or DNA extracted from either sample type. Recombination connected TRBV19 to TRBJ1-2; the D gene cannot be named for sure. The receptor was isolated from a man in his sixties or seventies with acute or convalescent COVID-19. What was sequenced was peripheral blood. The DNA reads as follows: TGTGCCAGTAGTATCTCCAGGTCAAACTATGGCTACACCTTC. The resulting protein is CASSISRSNYGYTF.